A single sample is the source of the 23 T cell receptor beta chains below, sequenced in a study of long-term antiretroviral therapy in people with HIV. The run of the v3.0 immunoSEQ assay was at survey level. The repertoire was sequenced with immunoSEQ multiplex PCR; TCRdb's copy has only in-frame clones and lacks some. In the table there are about 28,000 clones, more than 75% of which are singletons. Sequences were derived from unsorted PBMCs, sampled 0.5 years after starting antiretroviral therapy. These receptors came from a woman in her late teens or twenties with HIV.

This clone was recorded only once. The gene calls are TRBV13 and TRBJ2-2; the D gene could be TRBD1 or TRBD2 (5 bases each). The CDR3 is 14 residues long. The germline V and J ends were trimmed by 4 bases and 3 bases, with 9 bases remaining between them. The germline gives CDR1 PRHDT, CDR2 FYEKMQ (reference sequence). CDR3 DNA: TGTGCCAGCAGCTCGGGGCTATACACCGGGGAGCTGTTTTTT. Protein sequence: CASSSGLYTGELFF.

The chain is built from TRBV5-1 and TRBJ2-1; no reliable D call. Trimming took off 0 bases at V and 13 bases at J, with 8 bases between the two ends. Germline V gene lookup returns CDR1 SGHRS and CDR2 YFSETQ. CDR3 length equals 11 residues. The CDR3, as DNA: TGCGCCAGCAGCTTGGAAGAGATTCAGTTCTTC. It translates to CASSLEEIQFF.

The CDR3 spells CASSLGARPTNEKLFF. The CDR3, as DNA: TGTGCCAGCAGCTTAGGCGCCCGCCCAACTAATGAAAAACTGTTTTTT. The V and J genes are TRBV7-9 and TRBJ1-4, with D unresolved. The CDR3 contains 16 residues. V dropped 1 base and J dropped 0 bases, with 9 bases sitting between them. Germline values: CDR1 SEHNR, CDR2 FQNEAQ (reference sequence).

The rearrangement uses TRBV28 and TRBJ2-1; the match to TRBD2 covers 9 bases. Germline values: CDR1 MDHEN, CDR2 SYDVKM. The V gene end was trimmed by 3 bases and the J gene end by 1 base; junction bases not matched to a gene: 4. CDR3 length: 16 residues. CDR3 bases: TGTGCCAGCAGTTTCTCTAGCGGGGCTTCCTACAATGAGCAGTTCTTC. It yields the protein CASSFSSGASYNEQFF.

This clone came up once. V is TRBV27 and J is TRBJ2-1, with 7 nucleotides matching TRBD2. In germline, CDR1 is MNHEY, CDR2 SMNVEV (reference sequence). The V segment lost 1 base and the J segment 5 bases; nucleotides outside the gene matches: 8. The CDR3 totals 16 residues. The CDR3 is CASSLWAGVDHNEQFF. The CDR3 DNA reads TGTGCCAGCAGTTTATGGGCGGGAGTGGACCACAATGAGCAGTTCTTC.

The V call is TRBV28, the J call TRBJ2-5; D unclear. The CDR3 length is 13 residues. Germline V lookup: CDR1 MDHEN, CDR2 SYDVKM. V lost 3 bases to trimming and J lost 1 base, with 6 bases between them. CDR3 amino acids: CASSFFVQETQYF. The CDR3 DNA is TGTGCCAGCAGTTTTTTTGTCCAAGAGACCCAGTACTTC.

This chain connects TRBV4-3 to TRBJ1-1, with 8 bases aligning to TRBD1. The germline gives CDR1 LGHNA, CDR2 YSLEER. V was pared by 5 bases and J by 4 bases, with 15 bases of the junction left unmatched. There are 17 residues in the CDR3. Written as DNA, the CDR3 is TGCGCCAGCAGCTCATCGGACAGGGAAGTTAGGAGCACTGAAGCTTTCTTT. This translates into CASSSSDREVRSTEAFF.

CDR3 in DNA: TGTGCCAGCAGTTTAACTGGGGAGACCCAGTACTTC. It yields the protein CASSLTGETQYF. The gene calls are TRBV28 and TRBJ2-5, with D hard to call. Per the germline V gene, CDR1 is MDHEN and CDR2 is SYDVKM. Trimming took 2 bases from V and 5 from J, leaving 6 bases between them. This CDR3 has 12 residues. Combining the CDR3 with reference TRBV28 and TRBJ2-5 gives the whole variable domain DVKVTQSSRYLVKRTGEKVFLECVQDMDHENMFWYRQDPGLGLRLIYFSYDVKMKEKGDIPEGYSVSREKKERFSLILESASTNQTSMYLCASSLTGETQYFGPGTRLLVL.

This rearrangement joins TRBV9 to TRBJ1-5; D is possibly TRBD1 (5 bases). The CDR3 covers 14 residues. Trimming shortened V by 2 bases and J by 5 bases, and 11 bases separated the two germline ends. Germline values: CDR1 SGDLS, CDR2 YYNGEE. CDR3 DNA: TGTGCCAGCAGCGTCAATGGGGGGGATCAGCCCCAGCATTTT. Its translation: CASSVNGGDQPQHF.

The chain employs TRBV7-2 and TRBJ2-7; tentatively, D is TRBD1 or TRBD2 (5 bases each). The CDR3 is 15 amino acids. V was shortened by 1 base and J by 2 bases, with 12 bases between the two germline ends. Germline V gene lookup returns CDR1 SGHTA and CDR2 FQGNSA. The CDR3 coding sequence is TGTGCCAGCAGCTTAGTGAGGGGCCGTCCCTACGAGCAGTACTTC. Translated: CASSLVRGRPYEQYF.

This clone was picked up a small number of times. This sequence joins TRBV19 and TRBJ2-3; D perhaps matches TRBD2 (6 bases). Looked up from germline, CDR1 is LNHDA and CDR2 is SQIVND (reference sequence). V lost 6 bases and J lost 4, with 17 bases in between. The CDR3 contains 15 residues. The CDR3 here is CASSTFSGTADTQYF. The DNA of the CDR3 is TGTGCCAGTAGCACCTTTTCTGGGACTGCAGATACGCAGTATTTT.

The J gene is TRBJ2-2, the V gene TRBV19; TRBD2 aligns across 8 bases. Germline CDR1 reads LNHDA; CDR2 reads SQIVND (reference sequence). CDR3 length: 15 residues. V trimming: 7 bases; J trimming: 6 bases; junction bases outside the gene matches: 10. The CDR3 sequence is CASTTRGEGAGELFF. The DNA for the CDR3 is TGTGCCAGTACTACGCGGGGGGAAGGGGCCGGGGAGCTGTTTTTT.

The chain combines TRBV11-2 with TRBJ1-1; D is ambiguous. There are 13 residues in the CDR3. Trimming left V 4 bases short and J 0 bases short, with 6 bases between. Germline V gene lookup returns CDR1 SGHAT and CDR2 FQNNGV. The CDR3 reads CASSSGLNTEAFF. In DNA, the CDR3 is TGTGCCAGCAGCTCTGGATTGAACACTGAAGCTTTCTTT. Full variable domain (rest looked up from reference TRBV11-2 and TRBJ1-1): EAGVAQSPRYKIIEKRQSVAFWCNPISGHATLYWYQQILGQGPKLLIQFQNNGVVDDSQLPKDRFSAERLKGVDSTLKIQPAKLEDSAVYLCASSSGLNTEAFFGQGTRLTVV.

This chain uses TRBV28 with TRBJ2-3; D is ambiguous. The germline V gene encodes CDR1 MDHEN and CDR2 SYDVKM. V was cut by 0 bases and J by 0 bases, with 10 bases left in between. The CDR3 is 16 residues long. The CDR3 spells CASSLWRNPSTDTQYF. The CDR3, as DNA: TGTGCCAGCAGTTTATGGCGGAATCCTAGCACAGATACGCAGTATTTT.

This clone showed up just once. The J gene is TRBJ2-2, the V gene TRBV5-5; D gene ambiguous. Germline V CDR1 and CDR2: SGHKS, YYEKEE (reference sequence). Between the trimmed V and J ends, which lost 0 bases and 2 bases, there was a span of 5 bases. This CDR3 comprises 14 residues. The CDR3 nucleotides are TGTGCCAGCAGCTTGGAACTAAACACCGGGGAGCTGTTTTTT. It translates to CASSLELNTGELFF.

The J gene is TRBJ1-4, the V gene TRBV6-1; 10 nucleotides agree with TRBD1. There are 16 residues in the CDR3. Per the germline V gene, CDR1 is MNHNS and CDR2 is SASEGT. J was trimmed by 7 bases and V by 4 bases; bases with no gene match: 9. CDR3 sequence (DNA): TGTGCCAGCAGTGGCCCCAGGACAGGGGGAGGTGAAAAACTGTTTTTT. Residues: CASSGPRTGGGEKLFF.

The rearrangement links TRBV4-3 to TRBJ1-4; no firm D call. V lost 0 bases, J lost 4 bases, and 12 bases lay in between. Germline CDR1 LGHNA, CDR2 YSLEER. This CDR3 is 16 amino acids long. CDR3 amino acids: CASSQDELGFNEKLFF. In nucleotides, the CDR3 is TGCGCCAGCAGCCAAGACGAACTGGGTTTTAATGAAAAACTGTTTTTT.

The chain is built from TRBV19 and TRBJ1-3; D not certain. Germline V gene sequence: CDR1 LNHDA, CDR2 SQIVND (reference sequence). This CDR3 is 17 amino acids long. V was shortened by 7 bases and J by 1 base, with 20 bases between the two germline ends. CDR3 sequence: CASTLEAGPISGNTIYF. In DNA, the CDR3 is TGTGCCAGTACCCTCGAGGCGGGCCCGATATCTGGAAACACCATATATTTT.

The rearrangement links TRBV7-9 to TRBJ2-2; D call uncertain. V lost 11 bases and J 3 bases, leaving 4 bases between the germline ends. The CDR3 loop spans 10 amino acids. Germline CDR1 and CDR2: SEHNR and FQNEAQ (reference sequence). As DNA, the CDR3 is TGTGCCCAGGACACCGGGGAGCTGTTTTTT. Translating it yields CAQDTGELFF.

This chain joins TRBV11-2 and TRBJ1-1, with 7 bases fitting TRBD1. The germline V gene has CDR1 SGHAT and CDR2 FQNNGV. Trimming at V came to 2 bases and at J to 5 bases, leaving 11 bases not matched to a gene. This CDR3 is 16 amino acids long. The CDR3 sequence: CASSLRGLGVGTEAFF. CDR3 coding DNA: TGTGCCAGCAGCTTAAGGGGGCTCGGGGTTGGGACTGAAGCTTTCTTT.

The sample holds a few counts of this clone. The chain is built from TRBV16 and TRBJ2-7; no reliable D call. The V end lost 0 bases, the J end lost 5 bases, and 8 bases lay between the germline ends. CDR1 KGHSY and CDR2 FQNENV come from the germline V gene. This CDR3 region has 13 residues. The CDR3 coding sequence is TGTGCCAGCAGCCAATCCCCGCCGGACGAGCAGTACTTC. It specifies CASSQSPPDEQYF. Filled out from reference TRBV16 and TRBJ2-7, the complete variable domain reads GEEVAQTPKHLVRGEGQKAKLYCAPIKGHSYVFWYQQVLKNEFKFLISFQNENVFDETGMPKERFSAKCLPNSPCSLEIQATKLEDSAVYFCASSQSPPDEQYFGPGTRLTVT.

The count of this clone is one. The rearrangement joins TRBV7-9 to TRBJ2-2, with D unresolved. The CDR3 is 14 residues long. CDR1 is SEHNR, CDR2 FQNEAQ, per germline (reference sequence). The V gene lost 5 bases and the J gene lost 3 bases, with 10 bases spanning the gap. The CDR3 bases are TGTGCCAGCAGCCCTGGACCTTACACCGGGGAGCTGTTTTTT. Amino acid sequence: CASSPGPYTGELFF. The full variable domain, its missing parts supplied by reference TRBV7-9 and TRBJ2-2, is DTGVSQNPRHKITKRGQNVTFRCDPISEHNRLYWYRQTLGQGPEFLTYFQNEAQLEKSRLLSDRFSAERPKGSFSTLEIQRTEQGDSAMYLCASSPGPYTGELFFGEGSRLTVL.

The chain has TRBV5-1 and TRBJ2-5; possibly TRBD2 for D (5 bases). V lost 4 bases to trimming and J lost 4 bases, with 14 bases between them. CDR3 length: 14 residues. Germline CDR1 and CDR2: SGHRS and YFSETQ. CDR3 in amino acids: CASSRGRDLETQYF. The CDR3 nucleotides are TGCGCCAGCAGCAGAGGACGGGATTTAGAGACCCAGTACTTC.